This TCR beta chain derives from a study of T cell repertoires in cytomegalovirus infection. About the research overall: From public TCR beta signatures came an indication of both CMV infection and matching HLA type. Regarding the study as a whole: HLA-C-restricted, CMV-specific TCR beta clonotypes were dominant ex vivo.

A few counts support this clonotype. Antigen specificity is unknown. Germline assignment: CDR1 SGHNT and CDR2 YYREEE (reference sequence). This CDR3 is 15 amino acids long. Deletions cut 4 bases from V and 7 bases from J, with 18 bases between. From the reads, TCRdb called clonotypes with MiXCR, one entry per CDR3 protein. The sample has tens of thousands of distinct CDR3 sequences; around 18% are singletons. This chain connects TRBV5-4 to TRBJ2-1; D may match TRBD1 or TRBD2 (5 bases each). The receptor was isolated from a human donor in good health (CMV status not recorded). Some clones in this sample may be carry-over from other donors' samples. This material consisted of CD8+ T cells from cultured PBMCs, taken from culture after CMV antigen stimulation. For the CDR3, the DNA is TGTGCCAGCAGCCACGGGGACCCAGTGTTAAATGAGCAGTTCTTC. Translating gives CASSHGDPVLNEQFF.